The entry below describes one T cell receptor (beta chain). Its antigen remains unknown. Researchers tagged individual cDNA molecules with unique molecular identifiers. TCRdb passed the 5' RACE reads through MiXCR, listing each CDR3 protein once. The repertoire has approximately 120,000 distinct CDR3 sequences, 15% of them found once; the top ten carry around a fifth. V lost 5 bases to trimming and J lost 4 bases, with 14 bases between them. The CDR3 has 14 residues. Germline loops: CDR1 GTSNPN, CDR2 SVGIG (reference sequence). The source of the sample is a study of early T cells in non-severe SARS-CoV-2 infection. Looking at the study overall: Sequencing targeted bulk RNA from unsorted whole blood, leaving chains unpaired.

Study-wide results and caveats: Private and CD4 specificities were missed by VDJdb matching, which favored anti-spike CD8 responses.

The rearrangement links TRBV30 to TRBJ2-2; tentative D call: TRBD2 (5 bases). Sequenced input: whole blood. The sequence was obtained from an adult who was a healthcare worker with PCR-confirmed SARS-CoV-2 infection or an uninfected control (not recorded which). In DNA, the CDR3 is TGTGCCTGGCACCGCGATCGGGGCACCGGGGAGCTGTTTTTT. This sequence encodes CAWHRDRGTGELFF.